The present T cell receptor (beta chain) was sequenced within a study of preoperative IRX-2 immunotherapy in early breast cancer. The data were produced by immunoSEQ multiplex PCR, yet TCRdb's version contains in-frame clones alone and is incomplete. There are about 26,000 clones in the sample; around four fifths occur only once, and 1% to 1.5% lies in the top ten. The CDR3 runs to 12 residues. V was trimmed by 0 bases and J by 7 bases, leaving 7 bases between them. Germline assignment: CDR1 GTSNPN and CDR2 SVGIG (reference sequence). Regarding treatment: preoperative locoregional IRX-2 cytokine immunotherapy. Patients received preoperative, locoregional IRX-2 cytokine immunotherapy in a phase Ib study. This clone was found a few times.

The specimen comprised lymph node tissue, sampled after IRX-2 immunotherapy. This receptor was obtained from a human donor with breast cancer. This chain joins TRBV30 and TRBJ1-5; D ambiguous. The CDR3 DNA follows: TGTGCCTGGAGTGTGAAAGGGCAGCCCCAGCATTTT. Amino acid sequence: CAWSVKGQPQHF.